The 5 T cell receptor beta chains given below trace back to one sample, sequenced in a study of T cells in narcolepsy. The repertoire was sequenced with immunoSEQ multiplex PCR; TCRdb's copy has only in-frame clones and lacks some. The data contain tens of thousands of clones, roughly 87% of them singletons. Sequencing was carried out using CD45RA- memory CD4+ T cells from PBMCs. The source is a human donor with narcolepsy.

V usage is TRBV7-8 and J usage is TRBJ2-5, with a tentative D call TRBD2 (6 bases). Trimming shortened V by 3 bases and J by 4 bases, and 15 bases separated the two germline ends. Germline V lookup: CDR1 SGHVS, CDR2 FQNEAQ. The length of the CDR3 is 15 residues. The CDR3 DNA follows: TGTGCCAGCAGCTTGAGACTAGGGTCAATAGAGACCCAGTACTTC. This codes for CASSLRLGSIETQYF.

The table lists this clone with a few counts. J is TRBJ1-5 and V is TRBV14; D ambiguous. Trimming cost V 2 bases and J 0 bases, with 2 bases left between them. The CDR3 has 13 amino acids. The germline CDR1 and CDR2 sequences are SGHDN and FVKESK. CDR3 loop: CASSQFSNQPQHF. In DNA form, the CDR3 reads TGTGCCAGCAGCCAATTTAGCAATCAGCCCCAGCATTTT. Looking up the rest from reference TRBV14 and TRBJ1-5 gives the full variable domain: EAGVTQFPSHSVIEKGQTVTLRCDPISGHDNLYWYRRVMGKEIKFLLHFVKESKQDESGMPNNRFLAERTGGTYSTLKVQPAELEDSGVYFCASSQFSNQPQHFGDGTRLSIL.

The table lists this clone with a count of one. CDR3 protein: CASSSWSGNQPQHF. The CDR3 bases are TGTGCCAGCAGTTCTTGGTCGGGCAATCAGCCCCAGCATTTT. The J gene is TRBJ1-5, the V gene TRBV28; D ambiguous. The CDR3 is 14 residues long. Trimming took off 4 bases at V and 2 bases at J, with 9 bases between the two ends. The germline V gene has CDR1 MDHEN and CDR2 SYDVKM. Full variable domain (missing parts from reference TRBV28 and TRBJ1-5): DVKVTQSSRYLVKRTGEKVFLECVQDMDHENMFWYRQDPGLGLRLIYFSYDVKMKEKGDIPEGYSVSREKKERFSLILESASTNQTSMYLCASSSWSGNQPQHFGDGTRLSIL.

V gene TRBV5-1 combines with J gene TRBJ1-1; D is ambiguous. The length of the CDR3 is 14 residues. Trimming removed 0 bases at V and 1 base at J, with 7 bases between. Germline CDR1 and CDR2: SGHRS and YFSETQ. As DNA, the CDR3 is TGCGCCAGCAGCTTGGACACTTCGAACACTGAAGCTTTCTTT. This sequence encodes CASSLDTSNTEAFF. Complete variable domain (other parts from reference TRBV5-1 and TRBJ1-1): KAGVTQTPRYLIKTRGQQVTLSCSPISGHRSVSWYQQTPGQGLQFLFEYFSETQRNKGNFPGRFSGRQFSNSRSEMNVSTLELGDSALYLCASSLDTSNTEAFFGQGTRLTVV.

The J gene is TRBJ1-2, the V gene TRBV5-4; D may be TRBD1 (5 bases). V was clipped by 4 bases and J by 3 bases, with 13 bases between them. Germline V lookup: CDR1 SGHNT, CDR2 YYREEE (reference sequence). CDR3 size: 14 residues. This chain's CDR3 is CASSHRSRDYGYTF. CDR3 bases: TGTGCCAGCAGCCACAGGTCCCGGGACTATGGCTACACCTTC.